This entry lists 18 T cell receptor beta chains sequenced from one sample in a study of blood T cell repertoires in COVID-19. This table comes from immunoSEQ multiplex PCR, and its TCRdb copy is limited to in-frame clones, with some not included. The sample has fewer than 300,000 clones, roughly 84% seen once. The specimen was peripheral blood. These receptors came from a person aged 70 to 80 with COVID-19, enrolled during active disease.

Comments on this clone: Additional DNA sequences in this sample encode the identical CDR3. The chain couples TRBV9 to TRBJ2-7; a possible D gene is TRBD2 (7 bases). Per germline, CDR1 SGDLS and CDR2 YYNGEE. The CDR3 consists of 14 residues. V was clipped by 0 bases and J by 2 bases, with 9 bases between them. The CDR3, as DNA: TGTGCCAGCAGCGTAGGAGGGGGGGCCTACGAGCAGTACTTC. This gives the protein CASSVGGGAYEQYF.

The chain uses TRBV7-8 and TRBJ2-7; TRBD2 matches at 7 bases. The V and J ends lost 5 bases and 3 bases, in that order; junction bases with no gene match: 7. The CDR3 runs 14 residues. Germline assignment: CDR1 SGHVS and CDR2 FQNEAQ. The chain's CDR3 is CASSPGGLIYEQYF. The CDR3, as DNA: TGTGCCAGCAGCCCCGGGGGGTTGATCTACGAGCAGTACTTC.

The sample holds one count of this clone. The chain uses TRBV19 and TRBJ2-5, with 8 bases fitting TRBD1. From germline, CDR1 is LNHDA and CDR2 SQIVND (reference sequence). V shed 6 bases and J 3 bases; nucleotides not matched to a gene: 9. This CDR3 spans 15 amino acids. CDR3 region: CASRETGTGKETQYF. CDR3 in DNA: TGTGCCAGTAGAGAAACCGGGACAGGAAAAGAGACCCAGTACTTC.

J is TRBJ1-2 and V is TRBV3-1 (or the pseudogene TRBV3-2); TRBD1 matches 8 bases. This CDR3 region has 17 residues. CDR1 LGHDT and CDR2 YNNKEL come from the germline V gene (reference sequence). V dropped 0 bases and J dropped 2; count of bases not matched to a gene: 8. The CDR3 DNA follows: TGTGCCAGCAGCCAAGATTTGTCCAGGGGGCAAAACTATGGCTACACCTTC. This translates into CASSQDLSRGQNYGYTF.

This chain uses TRBV27 with TRBJ2-1; TRBD2 might be the D (6 bases). The germline V gene has CDR1 MNHEY and CDR2 SMNVEV (reference sequence). The CDR3 runs 14 residues. The V end lost 6 bases, the J end lost 6 bases, and 15 bases lay between the germline ends. The CDR3 reads CASRLGGGGNEQFF. CDR3 nucleotides: TGTGCCAGCAGACTGGGAGGAGGCGGCAATGAGCAGTTCTTC.

In DNA, the CDR3 is TGTGCCAGCAGCTTTAGCGGGGGGCGGGAGCAGTACTTC. Amino acids: CASSFSGGREQYF. This sequence joins TRBV7-2 and TRBJ2-7, with TRBD2 identical over 10 bases. Losses at the gene ends were 3 bases for V and 7 bases for J; bases not matched to a gene: 3. Germline V gene data show CDR1 as SGHTA and CDR2 as FQGNSA. The CDR3 runs to 13 residues.

This clone was counted between two and nine times. The genes are TRBV18 and TRBJ2-5; D possibly corresponds to TRBD2 (5 bases). V shed 1 base and J shed 5 bases, with 11 bases lying between them. The CDR3 totals 14 residues. The V gene's germline CDR1 is KGHSH and CDR2 LQKENI. CDR3 residues: CASSPLGREETQYF. The CDR3 DNA follows: TGTGCCAGCTCACCACTGGGAAGGGAGGAGACCCAGTACTTC.

In DNA form, the CDR3 reads TGTGCCATCAGTGAGGGCAGGTCGGCTGGGGCCAACGTCCTGACTTTC. Its translation: CAISEGRSAGANVLTF. The J gene is TRBJ2-6, the V gene TRBV10-3; no reliable D call. V was cut by 2 bases and J by 2 bases, with 10 bases left in between. Germline CDR1 ENHRY, CDR2 SYGVKD. This CDR3 has 16 amino acids.

V usage is TRBV24-1 and J usage is TRBJ1-4; TRBD1 aligns across 9 bases. The germline V gene encodes CDR1 KGHDR and CDR2 SFDVKD. This CDR3 has 16 amino acids. Trimming cost V 4 bases and J 1 base; bases outside gene matches: 3. CDR3: CATSDTTGGTNEKLFF. The CDR3 coding sequence is TGTGCCACCAGTGACACGACAGGGGGAACTAATGAAAAACTGTTTTTT.

V is TRBV4-1 and J is TRBJ1-6; D is ambiguous. The V gene's germline CDR1 is MGHRA and CDR2 YSYEKL. The CDR3 consists of 18 residues. The V gene lost 0 bases and the J gene lost 0 bases, with 12 bases spanning the gap. DNA of the CDR3: TGCGCCAGCAGCCAAGACAGAATGGTTAACTCCTATAATTCACCCCTCCACTTT. Residues: CASSQDRMVNSYNSPLHF.

The chain has TRBV7-9 and TRBJ1-2; a weak D match, TRBD1 (6 bases). V was shortened by 1 base and J by 8 bases, with 11 bases between the two germline ends. Germline CDR1 reads SEHNR; CDR2 reads FQNEAQ (reference sequence). CDR3 length: 13 amino acids. The CDR3 DNA sequence: TGTGCCAGCAGCTTAGGGACAGTTCCCGGCTACACCTTC. Translated, it gives CASSLGTVPGYTF.

The chain recombines TRBV19 with TRBJ1-5, with a possible D match to TRBD1 (6 bases). The CDR3 has 15 residues. With 3 bases removed from V and 3 bases from J, the gap between germline ends came to 12 bases. Germline CDR1 LNHDA, CDR2 SQIVND (reference sequence). The CDR3 loop is CASSIHRENNQPQHF. The CDR3, as DNA: TGTGCCAGTAGTATCCACAGGGAGAACAATCAGCCCCAGCATTTT.

J is TRBJ1-6 and V is TRBV19, with D maybe TRBD1 (5 bases). Looked up from germline, CDR1 is LNHDA and CDR2 is SQIVND (reference sequence). V lost 7 bases, J lost 2 bases, and 9 bases lay in between. CDR3 length: 14 residues. The CDR3 is CASTGGTYNSPLHF. CDR3 nucleotides: TGTGCCAGTACCGGGGGTACCTATAATTCACCCCTCCACTTT. The whole variable domain, remainder taken from reference TRBV19 and TRBJ1-6, is DGGITQSPKYLFRKEGQNVTLSCEQNLNHDAMYWYRQDPGQGLRLIYYSQIVNDFQKGDIAEGYSVSREKKESFPLTVTSAQKNPTAFYLCASTGGTYNSPLHFGNGTRLTVT.

The chain is built from TRBV2 and TRBJ2-3, with 8 bases aligning to TRBD2. Trimming at V came to 3 bases and at J to 0 bases, leaving 2 bases not matched to a gene. The CDR3 has 15 residues. Germline CDR1 SNHLY, CDR2 FYNNEI. The CDR3 coding sequence is TGTGCCAGCAGTGAGGTAGCGGGGAGCACAGATACGCAGTATTTT. Protein product: CASSEVAGSTDTQYF.

The chain links TRBV10-3 to TRBJ1-1; D gene ambiguous. The germline V gene encodes CDR1 ENHRY and CDR2 SYGVKD. Trimming took off 4 bases at V and 1 base at J, with 10 bases between the two ends. The CDR3 contains 14 residues. In DNA, the CDR3 is TGTGCCATCAGTGTAGGCCGGGAGAACACTGAAGCTTTCTTT. Translating gives CAISVGRENTEAFF.

V is TRBV18 and J is TRBJ1-4, with TRBD1 identical over 8 bases. V lost 2 bases, J lost 8 bases, and 7 bases stayed unmatched. The CDR3 runs 15 residues. Germline CDR1 reads KGHSH; CDR2 reads LQKENI. The CDR3 nucleotides are TGTGCCAGCTCACCAGAGCAGGGGGCGAGGGAAAAACTGTTTTTT. Protein product: CASSPEQGAREKLFF.

The chain has TRBV7-2 and TRBJ2-1; D unclear. This CDR3 has 15 residues. Per germline, CDR1 SGHTA and CDR2 FQGNSA. Deletions cut 5 bases from V and 2 bases from J, with 13 bases between. DNA of the CDR3: TGTGCCAGCAGCCCCCGCATAGATCCCTACAATGAGCAGTTCTTC. Protein sequence: CASSPRIDPYNEQFF.

This chain uses TRBV28 with TRBJ2-1; D may be TRBD2 (6 bases). CDR1 and CDR2 (germline): MDHEN, SYDVKM. Trimming took off 4 bases at V and 2 bases at J, with 12 bases between the two ends. The CDR3 length is 15 residues. CDR3 nucleotides: TGTGCCAGCAGTTCCGGCGGGGCCACCTACAATGAGCAGTTCTTC. This sequence encodes CASSSGGATYNEQFF.